The 6 T cell receptor beta chains below were found in one sample sequenced in a study of T cells in Graves' hyperthyroidism and ophthalmopathy. Amplification yielded TCR beta CDR3 regions, with RNA transcripts as the source. During a first-round RT-PCR of the TCR CDR3, the HTBI primer set was used. TCRdb re-analysed the multiplex PCR reads in MiXCR, keeping a single row per CDR3 protein. In the table there are approximately 640,000 distinct CDR3 sequences, 15% to 20% of which are singletons. The material sequenced was blood. The receptors were gathered from a woman in her twenties or thirties with Graves' hyperthyroidism.

This clonotype was picked up a small number of times. A read error may produce the germline difference seen at one junction end. V is TRBV6-1 and J is TRBJ2-5; perhaps D is TRBD1 or TRBD2 (5 bases each). Per germline, CDR1 MNHNS and CDR2 SASEGT. The CDR3 is made up of 12 amino acids. The CDR3 nucleotides read TGTGCCAGCAGTGAAGCTGGGGCGGGCATTGACTTC. Encoded protein: CASSEAGAGIDF.

The V gene is TRBV29-1, the J gene TRBJ2-1, with 9 bases matching TRBD1. This CDR3 contains 15 residues. CDR1 and CDR2 (germline): SQVTM, ANQGSEA. The V gene end was trimmed by 6 bases and the J gene end by 2 bases; junction bases not matched to a gene: 8. CDR3 loop: CSVENRDRAYNEQFF. The CDR3 bases are TGCAGCGTGGAGAACCGGGACAGGGCCTACAATGAGCAGTTCTTC.

This clonotype has ten or more counts. V usage is TRBV7-2 and J usage is TRBJ1-1; D is perhaps TRBD1 (5 bases). The V end was cut by 4 bases, the J end by 1 base, with 16 bases between. The CDR3 contains 16 residues. Germline V gene sequence: CDR1 SGHTA, CDR2 FQGNSA. The CDR3, as DNA: TGTGCCAGCAGCTCAGGAGGCGGAACAGGGAACACTGAAGCTTTCTTT. Translating it yields CASSSGGGTGNTEAFF.

As regards this clonotype: A single base separates this from a much larger clone, so it may be a read error. The V call is TRBV11-3, the J call TRBJ1-1; D might be TRBD1 (6 bases). V shed 5 bases and J shed 3 bases, with 16 bases lying between them. Germline V CDR1 and CDR2: SGHNT, YENEEA. This CDR3 is 15 amino acids long. The CDR3 spells CASSAQGKMYTEAFF. CDR3 nucleotide sequence: TGTGCCAGCAGCGCTCAGGGGAAAATGTACACTGAAGCTTTCTTT.

Ten or more counts support this clonotype. The chain joins TRBV5-1 to TRBJ2-1, with 12 bases lining up with TRBD2. The CDR3 is 16 amino acids. Germline values: CDR1 SGHRS, CDR2 YFSETQ. Trimming at V came to 4 bases and at J to 7 bases, leaving 9 bases not matched to a gene. DNA of the CDR3: TGCGCCAGCAGCAATGGACTAGCGGGAAAGGGAAATGAGCAGTTCTTC. This gives the protein CASSNGLAGKGNEQFF.

Remarks on this clonotype: Being one base from a much bigger clone, this may be a read error. The gene calls are TRBV7-3 and TRBJ1-1; 7 nucleotides agree with TRBD1. In germline, CDR1 is SGHTA, CDR2 FQGTGA. The CDR3 spans 13 residues. Written as DNA, the CDR3 is TGTGCCAGCCGTCAGGGGGAGAACACTGAAGCTTCCTTT. As protein: CASRQGENTEASF.